Sequencing of this TCR beta chain was carried out in a study of cytomegalovirus exposure and HLA in healthy donors. General study findings and limits: Donor immune exposure was known only as CMV serostatus. Presence/absence analyses took donor sequencing depth as roughly uniform. Association of 15,000 to 20,000 TCR beta sequences with HLA alleles was found at 0.05 false discovery rate in a later analysis.

This clone came up once. Its specificity is not known. The CDR3 extends over 14 amino acids. V lost 6 bases and J lost 0, with 12 bases in between. Germline V lookup: CDR1 SGHAT, CDR2 FQDESV (reference sequence). The PCR employed 60 Vbeta primers together with 13 Jbeta primers. Sequencing used immunoSEQ multiplex PCR; TCRdb keeps in-frame clones, though not all of them. The sample has 200,000 to 250,000 clones, about 83% seen once. What was sequenced was PBMCs. This TCR was sampled from a human donor in good health. The chain has TRBV11-1 and TRBJ2-7; a weak D match, TRBD2 (5 bases). CDR3 in amino acids: CASRRSSSSYEQYF. CDR3 sequence (DNA): TGTGCCAGCAGACGATCTAGCAGCTCCTACGAGCAGTACTTC.